The 31 T cell receptor beta chains below all came from one sample that was sequenced in a study of molecular identifiers for immune sequencing clone quantification. A single record per CDR3 protein comes from TCRdb applying MiXCR to the PCR reads. The top ten clones hold over 6% of a sample with fewer than 25,000 distinct CDR3 sequences, about a fifth of them seen once. The sequencing input was naive CD8+ T cells from blood, with Jurkat cell RNA spiked in. This sample's subset: FACS-sorted CD8+CD4-CCR7+CD45RA+ naive T cells. The source is a human donor in good health. Some libraries in this study had Jurkat cell RNA spiked in.

This clonotype showed up many times. The chain uses TRBV12-3 or TRBV12-4 and TRBJ2-7, with TRBD2 identical over 14 bases. The CDR3 loop spans 17 amino acids. Trimming took 3 bases from V and 6 from J; bases not matched to a gene: 10. The CDR3, as DNA: TGTGCCAGCAGTTTTTTCGGTGGGACTAGCGGGAGCACCGAGCAGTACTTC. Its protein product is CASSFFGGTSGSTEQYF.

By share, this clonotype counts as medium-sized (0.01 to 0.1%). The rearrangement links TRBV5-5 to TRBJ2-1, with 12 bases identical to TRBD2. The V segment lost 4 bases and the J segment 5 bases; nucleotides outside the gene matches: 4. There are 15 residues in the CDR3. From germline, CDR1 is SGHKS and CDR2 YYEKEE (reference sequence). The CDR3 region has the DNA TGTGCCAGCAGCGGATGGACTAGCGGGGACAATGAGCAGTTCTTC. This gives the protein CASSGWTSGDNEQFF.

This clonotype was observed many times. V and J are TRBV19 and TRBJ2-7, with D perhaps matching TRBD1 (6 bases). Trimming pared 6 bases from V and 6 bases from J, leaving 18 bases between. Germline values: CDR1 LNHDA, CDR2 SQIVND (reference sequence). The CDR3 totals 14 residues. CDR3 nucleotide sequence: TGTGCCAGTAGCCCATGGGGCACAGGGAGCGAGCAGTACTTC. It yields the protein CASSPWGTGSEQYF. Based on the CDR3 plus reference TRBV19 and TRBJ2-7, the full variable domain is DGGITQSPKYLFRKEGQNVTLSCEQNLNHDAMYWYRQDPGQGLRLIYYSQIVNDFQKGDIAEGYSVSREKKESFPLTVTSAQKNPTAFYLCASSPWGTGSEQYFGPGTRLTVT.

Remarks on this clonotype: A much more abundant neighbour one base away suggests this may be a read error. The chain combines TRBV7-7 with TRBJ2-5; D may be TRBD1 or TRBD2 (5 bases each). This CDR3 region has 14 residues. The V end was cut by 4 bases, the J end by 2 bases, with 11 bases between. Germline CDR1 reads SSHAT; CDR2 reads FNYEAQ (reference sequence). CDR3 in DNA: TGTGCCAGCAGCTACGAGGGACGGCAAGAGACCCAGTACTTC. This translates into CASSYEGRQETQYF.

This clonotype was picked up a small number of times. The CDR3 bases are TGTGCCAGCAGCTTACGGAGTAGCTCCTACAATGAGCAGTTCTTC. This sequence encodes CASSLRSSSYNEQFF. The chain uses TRBV7-8 and TRBJ2-1; no definite D call. With 2 bases removed from V and 0 bases from J, the gap between germline ends came to 8 bases. This CDR3 is 15 amino acids long. CDR1 and CDR2 from the germline V gene are SGHVS and FQNEAQ. Complete variable domain (other parts from reference TRBV7-8 and TRBJ2-1): GAGVSQSPRYKVAKRGQDVALRCDPISGHVSLFWYQQALGQGPEFLTYFQNEAQLDKSGLPSDRFFAERPEGSVSTLKIQRTQQEDSAVYLCASSLRSSSYNEQFFGPGTRLTVL.

This clonotype was detected many times. This chain joins TRBV28 and TRBJ2-5; 8 bases line up with TRBD2. Per germline, CDR1 MDHEN and CDR2 SYDVKM. V lost 5 bases and J lost 1; bases outside the gene matches: 9. The CDR3 is made up of 16 amino acids. The CDR3 protein is CASSTREGGSQETQYF. CDR3 bases: TGTGCCAGCAGTACCCGGGAGGGGGGGAGCCAAGAGACCCAGTACTTC.

This clonotype has a count of ten or more. The V call is TRBV29-1, the J call TRBJ2-1; tentatively, D is TRBD1 (5 bases). Germline V lookup: CDR1 SQVTM, CDR2 ANQGSEA. V lost 3 bases, J lost 9 bases, and 12 bases lay in between. The length of the CDR3 is 12 residues. The CDR3 sequence: CSVDRVLGEQFF. CDR3 nucleotide sequence: TGCAGCGTTGACAGGGTTCTGGGTGAGCAGTTCTTC.

In this sample, this clonotype turned up a few times. The genes are TRBV2 and TRBJ2-3, with no clear D. V lost 5 bases, J lost 2 bases, and 8 bases lay in between. CDR3 length equals 13 residues. The germline CDR1 and CDR2 sequences are SNHLY and FYNNEI. For the CDR3, the DNA is TGTGCCAGCAGTCCCCGATTCACAGATACGCAGTATTTT. Translation gives CASSPRFTDTQYF.

This clonotype was observed many times. DNA of the CDR3: TGTGCCAGCAGCGCCAGCCCGGGACAGATATCTGGAAACACCATATATTTT. Its translation is CASSASPGQISGNTIYF. The chain carries TRBV9 and TRBJ1-3, with 7 positions matching TRBD1. Per germline, CDR1 SGDLS and CDR2 YYNGEE. The CDR3 extends over 17 amino acids. V lost 3 bases, J lost 1 base, and 10 bases stayed unmatched.

This clonotype was found a few times. V usage is TRBV6-5 and J usage is TRBJ2-1; 9 bases match TRBD1. This CDR3 spans 14 amino acids. V shed 5 bases and J 7 bases; nucleotides not matched to a gene: 6. The germline CDR1 and CDR2 sequences are MNHEY and SVGAGI. The CDR3 region has the DNA TGTGCCAGCAGTGTCGGGACAGGGTTTAATGAGCAGTTCTTC. It translates to CASSVGTGFNEQFF.

J is TRBJ1-3 and V is TRBV10-3; possibly TRBD1 for D (5 bases). Germline V CDR1 and CDR2: ENHRY, SYGVKD. This CDR3 region has 14 residues. With 10 bases removed from V and 11 bases from J, the gap between germline ends came to 24 bases. This CDR3 is CASRDPLFGMAIYF. The CDR3 region has the DNA TGTGCCAGCCGGGACCCGTTGTTCGGTATGGCCATATATTTT.

This clonotype rates as medium-sized. The chain is built from TRBV9 and TRBJ2-7, with TRBD2 matching over 7 bases. CDR1 SGDLS and CDR2 YYNGEE come from the germline V gene. The J segment lost 2 bases and the V segment lost 0 bases, leaving 5 bases of the junction unmatched. The CDR3 totals 15 residues. The CDR3 region is CASSVDPSGTYEQYF. CDR3 sequence (DNA): TGTGCCAGCAGCGTAGACCCTAGCGGAACCTACGAGCAGTACTTC.

On this clonotype itself: A much larger clone is a single base away; this may be a read error. The rearrangement uses TRBV29-1 and TRBJ2-1, with D possibly matching TRBD2 (6 bases). The germline V gene has CDR1 SQVTM and CDR2 ANQGSEA. CDR3 size: 12 residues. The CDR3 loop reads CNGLTSSNEQFF. DNA of the CDR3: TGCAACGGTCTCACTAGCAGCAATGAGCAGTTCTTC.

V usage is TRBV20-1 and J usage is TRBJ1-4; weak D call: TRBD1 (6 bases). CDR1 is DFQATT, CDR2 SNEGSKA, per germline (reference sequence). V lost 2 bases and J 8 bases, leaving 18 bases between the germline ends. This CDR3 region has 15 residues. CDR3 sequence reads: CSARTNRDGLEKLFF. The DNA for the CDR3 is TGCAGTGCTAGAACGAACAGGGACGGTTTGGAAAAACTGTTTTTT.

The V call is TRBV28, the J call TRBJ2-5; the D is unclear. The germline CDR1 and CDR2 sequences are MDHEN and SYDVKM. V lost 4 bases to trimming and J lost 0 bases, with 15 bases between them. This CDR3 spans 16 amino acids. This CDR3 is CASSWLAREDQETQYF. DNA for the CDR3: TGTGCCAGCAGTTGGCTCGCGAGAGAGGACCAAGAGACCCAGTACTTC.

In the case of this clonotype: A much larger clone sits a single nucleotide away, making a read error possible. The gene calls are TRBV19 and TRBJ1-5; no definite D call. This CDR3 region has 15 residues. Trimming left V 3 bases short and J 2 bases short, with 11 bases between. Looked up from germline, CDR1 is LNHDA and CDR2 is SQIVND (reference sequence). As DNA, the CDR3 is TGTGCCAGTAGTATGGGCCACCTTGGCAATCAGCCCCAGCATTTT. It translates to CASSMGHLGNQPQHF.

The rearrangement uses TRBV28 and TRBJ2-3, with D perhaps TRBD2 (6 bases). This CDR3 comprises 14 residues. Per the germline V gene, CDR1 is MDHEN and CDR2 is SYDVKM. V lost 3 bases to trimming and J lost 4 bases, with 11 bases between them. The CDR3 nucleotides are TGTGCCAGCAGTTTTGTGGCGGGGCCAGATACGCAGTATTTT. Residues: CASSFVAGPDTQYF.

V gene TRBV21-1 combines with J gene TRBJ2-1; the table's TRBD2 call for D was not verified on the DNA. TRBV21-1 is a pseudogene locus. The CDR3 totals 19 residues. In DNA form, the CDR3 reads TGTGCCAGCAGCAAAGATCCCCACGGGGTGGCGGGAGCAGGTAATGAGCAGTTCTTC. Protein: CASSKDPHGVAGAGNEQFF.

This clonotype is medium-sized by share. The J gene is TRBJ2-7, the V gene TRBV13; D not certain. Germline CDR1 and CDR2: PRHDT and FYEKMQ (reference sequence). V lost 2 bases and J lost 1, with 9 bases in between. The CDR3 is 14 residues long. CDR3 region: CASSLQVSSYEQYF. The CDR3 nucleotides read TGTGCCAGCAGCTTACAGGTCTCGTCCTACGAGCAGTACTTC.

This chain uses TRBV4-3 with TRBJ1-6, with D perhaps TRBD1 (6 bases). CDR1 and CDR2 from the germline V gene are LGHNA and YSLEER. Trimming took 0 bases from V and 12 from J, leaving 15 bases between them. The CDR3 has 15 residues. CDR3 sequence (DNA): TGCGCCAGCAGCCAAGACCGGCAGGGGCTAAGACCCCTCCACTTT. Translating gives CASSQDRQGLRPLHF.

Many counts were recorded for this clonotype. The V gene is TRBV4-1, the J gene TRBJ2-7; 11 bases match TRBD2. The CDR3 is 15 amino acids. Unmatched junction bases numbered 3, after V lost 2 bases and J lost 3 bases. CDR1 is MGHRA, CDR2 YSYEKL, per germline. Written as DNA, the CDR3 is TGCGCCAGCAGCCAAACTAGCGGGAGAAGCTACGAGCAGTACTTC. It is translated as CASSQTSGRSYEQYF.

In its sample, this clonotype was seen many times. The chain is built from TRBV27 and TRBJ2-1, with 8 bases fitting TRBD1. The J segment lost 10 bases and the V segment lost 8 bases, leaving 7 bases of the junction unmatched. This CDR3 region has 12 residues. Germline V gene sequence: CDR1 MNHEY, CDR2 SMNVEV (reference sequence). The CDR3 sequence: CASGQGLVEQFF. The CDR3 DNA is TGTGCCAGCGGACAGGGTTTAGTAGAGCAGTTCTTC.

This clonotype was detected many times. V and J are TRBV20-1 and TRBJ2-1; D uncertain. The CDR3 has 13 residues. The ends were cut back, 4 bases at V and 8 bases at J, with 15 bases in the middle. Germline lookup yields CDR1 DFQATT and CDR2 SNEGSKA (reference sequence). CDR3 in amino acids: CSATATLVYEQFF. CDR3 DNA: TGCAGTGCTACGGCTACTCTGGTTTATGAGCAGTTCTTC.

A note on this clonotype: A read error may explain this, as a much larger clone is one base away. V gene TRBV4-2 combines with J gene TRBJ1-5, with 7 nucleotides matching TRBD1. V shed 0 bases and J 11 bases; nucleotides not matched to a gene: 13. The CDR3 sequence is 16 residues long. Germline CDR1 is LGHNA and CDR2 is YNFKEQ. The DNA of the CDR3 is TGTGCCAGCAGCCAAGATCGTACAGGGGAATCTTGGTCCCAGCATTTT. Its translation: CASSQDRTGESWSQHF.

This clonotype showed up many times. The chain recombines TRBV19 with TRBJ2-1; D possibly corresponds to TRBD1 (6 bases). V shed 3 bases and J shed 0 bases, with 12 bases lying between them. CDR3 length: 16 amino acids. The germline CDR1 and CDR2 sequences are LNHDA and SQIVND (reference sequence). CDR3 in amino acids: CASSINRDSSYNEQFF. As DNA, the CDR3 is TGTGCCAGTAGTATCAACAGGGATAGCTCCTACAATGAGCAGTTCTTC.

This clonotype has a count of ten or more. One end of the junction varies from germline; a read error may be responsible. V usage is TRBV6-1 and J usage is TRBJ2-6, with D perhaps TRBD1 (5 bases). Germline loops: CDR1 MNHNS, CDR2 SASEGT. This CDR3 has 14 residues. The CDR3 region has the DNA TGTGCCCACGCGTCATTCTCTGGGGCCAACGCCCTGACTTTC. It encodes CAHASFSGANALTF.

To note about this clonotype: A much larger clone lies a single base off, so this may be a read error. This chain joins TRBV5-1 and TRBJ1-6; TRBD1 agrees at 10 bases. This CDR3 has 16 amino acids. The germline V gene has CDR1 SGHRS and CDR2 YFSETQ. The CDR3 is CAGSDRDRGWDSPLHF. CDR3 in DNA: TGCGCCGGCAGCGACCGGGACAGGGGTTGGGATTCACCCCTCCACTTT.

By share, this clonotype counts as medium-sized (0.01 to 0.1%). Here the CDR3 reads CASSGGLFDEKLFF. Here the CDR3 DNA reads TGTGCCAGCAGCGGCGGACTATTTGATGAAAAACTGTTTTTT. This chain joins TRBV5-4 and TRBJ1-4; no reliable D call. Per the germline V gene, CDR1 is SGHNT and CDR2 is YYREEE (reference sequence). This CDR3 contains 14 residues. V shed 4 bases and J shed 6 bases, with 13 bases lying between them.

This clonotype was counted between two and nine times. The V gene is TRBV7-9, the J gene TRBJ2-7, with unresolved D. The V end was cut by 1 base, the J end by 5 bases, with 9 bases between. The CDR3 extends over 13 amino acids. Germline V gene lookup returns CDR1 SEHNR and CDR2 FQNEAQ (reference sequence). In DNA, the CDR3 is TGTGCCAGCAGCTTAGTGATGCGAGACGAGCAGTACTTC. Translated: CASSLVMRDEQYF.

The chain joins TRBV6-1 to TRBJ2-5, with D hard to call. This CDR3 contains 13 residues. Germline CDR1 reads MNHNS; CDR2 reads SASEGT. Trimming stripped 3 bases from V and 9 bases from J, with 14 bases between. The CDR3, as DNA: TGTGCCAGCAGTGATGGGTGGCCTTGGCCCCAGTACTTC. Its translation is CASSDGWPWPQYF.

In its sample, this clonotype is medium-sized. This sequence joins TRBV9 and TRBJ2-1; no definite D call. CDR1 SGDLS and CDR2 YYNGEE come from the germline V gene. This CDR3 is built from 14 residues. Trimming removed 3 bases from V and 10 bases from J, with 17 bases in between. CDR3 in amino acids: CASSGMVEIGEQFF. CDR3 DNA: TGTGCCAGCAGCGGCATGGTTGAGATTGGGGAGCAGTTCTTC.